This T cell receptor beta chain was identified during a study of identical twins. CDR1 and CDR2 from the germline V gene are MNHEY and SVGEGT. The germline V and J ends were trimmed by 2 bases and 3 bases, with 17 bases remaining between them. The CDR3 loop spans 17 amino acids. MiXCR, applied by TCRdb to the 5' RACE reads, yields one record per CDR3 protein. The data contain 250,000 or so distinct CDR3 sequences, 6.5% to 9% of them seen just once; the ten biggest clones take up around 5.4%. This clonotype was seen more than once but under ten times. These same records also appear under a second study, on yellow fever vaccine responses in identical twins.

What was sequenced was CD8+ T cells sorted from blood. This clonotype was sampled from a woman under 30 in good health. The chain recombines TRBV6-2 or TRBV6-3 with TRBJ2-1; possibly TRBD1 or TRBD2 for D (5 bases each). For the CDR3, the DNA is TGTGCCAGCAGTTACGATCGGGACGGACCGGGCTACAATGAGCAGTTCTTC. Protein product: CASSYDRDGPGYNEQFF.